This passage covers 17 T cell receptor beta chains from one sample sequenced in a study of breast tumors, draining lymph nodes, adjacent tissues. The lymph nodes were axillary draining lymph nodes from breast cancer patients. TCRdb analysed the multiplex PCR reads with MiXCR anew, one entry per CDR3 protein. The sample has about 130,000 distinct CDR3 sequences; about 20% are singletons. Source material: axillary lymph node tissue. The receptors come from a female donor with breast cancer. Some clones in this sample may be carry-over from other donors' samples.

This clonotype was recorded many times. The gene calls are TRBV11-2 and TRBJ2-5, with 10 bases that match TRBD2. There are 16 residues in the CDR3. Germline CDR1 reads SGHAT; CDR2 reads FQNNGV. Trimming at V came to 4 bases and at J to 7 bases, leaving 12 bases not matched to a gene. The CDR3 protein is CASSSSGLAEGGTQYF. The CDR3 bases are TGTGCCAGCAGCTCGTCAGGACTAGCGGAGGGGGGGACCCAGTACTTC.

This sequence joins TRBV5-1 and TRBJ2-2; tentatively, D is TRBD2 (6 bases). The CDR3 has 17 amino acids. V lost 1 base and J lost 0, with 13 bases in between. Germline assignment: CDR1 SGHRS and CDR2 YFSETQ. The CDR3 nucleotides read TGCGCCAGCAGCTTGAGTGGGGCGGGAACGAACACCGGGGAGCTGTTTTTT. Protein sequence: CASSLSGAGTNTGELFF.

As to this clonotype: A much larger clone is a single base away; this may be a read error. This chain connects TRBV6-1 to TRBJ1-2; 7 positions match TRBD1. Looked up from germline, CDR1 is MNHNS and CDR2 is SASEGT. CDR3 length: 14 amino acids. The CDR3 nucleotides are TGTGCCAGCAGTGGGGGGACAGACCACCTTGGCTACGCCTTC. This codes for CASSGGTDHLGYAF.

The sample holds a few counts of this clonotype. The chain is built from TRBV28 and TRBJ2-7; 10 positions match TRBD2. This CDR3 has 15 residues. Losses at the gene ends were 4 bases for V and 5 bases for J; bases not matched to a gene: 8. Germline assignment: CDR1 MDHEN and CDR2 SYDVKM. In DNA, the CDR3 is TGTGCCAGCAGTTCCTGGGGAGCGGGGGGGAACGAGCAGTACTTC. Residues: CASSSWGAGGNEQYF. Variable domain in full (rest from reference TRBV28 and TRBJ2-7): DVKVTQSSRYLVKRTGEKVFLECVQDMDHENMFWYRQDPGLGLRLIYFSYDVKMKEKGDIPEGYSVSREKKERFSLILESASTNQTSMYLCASSSWGAGGNEQYFGPGTRLTVT.

Regarding this clonotype: Since a much larger clone is just one base distant, this may be a read error. The CDR3 nucleotides read TGCGCCAGCAGCCAAGAGGGCAATACGAACACCGGGGAGCTGTTTTTT. It is translated as CASSQEGNTNTGELFF. This rearrangement joins TRBV4-1 to TRBJ2-2; no firm D call. CDR3 length: 16 residues. From germline, CDR1 is MGHRA and CDR2 YSYEKL. V dropped 0 bases and J dropped 0 bases, with 8 bases sitting between them.

This clonotype was found many times. This chain links TRBV7-3 with TRBJ2-7; 9 bases are shared with TRBD2. The CDR3 consists of 14 residues. Germline trimming cut 1 base from V and 6 bases from J; bases unmatched to any gene: 4. In germline, CDR1 is SGHTA, CDR2 FQGTGA. The CDR3 nucleotides read TGTGCCAGCAGCTTAAACGGCGGGAGGGGCGAGCAGTACTTC. Translated: CASSLNGGRGEQYF.

This clonotype occurred many times. The CDR3 loop reads CASSIATGGAYNEQFF. The CDR3 bases are TGTGCCAGTAGTATAGCTACGGGAGGGGCCTACAATGAGCAGTTCTTC. The J gene is TRBJ2-1, the V gene TRBV19, with 8 nucleotides matching TRBD2. The CDR3 is made up of 16 amino acids. The ends lost 1 base at V and 2 bases at J; junction bases unmatched: 4. Looked up from germline, CDR1 is LNHDA and CDR2 is SQIVND (reference sequence).

This clonotype appeared many times. The chain uses TRBV6-5 and TRBJ1-3; D remains unclear. The CDR3 runs 15 residues. Trimming shortened V by 0 bases and J by 0 bases, and 6 bases separated the two germline ends. CDR1 MNHEY and CDR2 SVGAGI come from the germline V gene. This CDR3 reads CASSYSWTSGNTIYF. The CDR3 region has the DNA TGTGCCAGCAGTTACTCGTGGACCTCTGGAAACACCATATATTTT.

About this clonotype itself: A read error may explain this, as a much larger clone is one base away. The CDR3 sequence: CASNYSWEDEQFF. CDR3 nucleotides: TGTGCCAGCAACTATTCATGGGAGGATGAGCAGTTCTTC. V gene TRBV11-2 combines with J gene TRBJ2-1; the D gene is possibly TRBD2 (6 bases). V was trimmed by 7 bases and J by 8 bases, leaving 15 bases between them. This CDR3 region has 13 residues. In germline, CDR1 is SGHAT, CDR2 FQNNGV.

This clonotype showed up many times. V gene TRBV6-6 combines with J gene TRBJ1-5; TRBD1 matches at 9 bases. After removal of 2 bases from V and 2 bases from J, the junction contained 7 bases not matched to a gene. Germline values: CDR1 MNHNY, CDR2 SVGAGI (reference sequence). The CDR3 runs to 17 residues. CDR3 amino acids: CASSYTGGRMGNQPQHF. The CDR3 DNA reads TGTGCCAGCAGTTACACAGGGGGCAGGATGGGCAATCAGCCCCAGCATTTT.

This clonotype came up many times. This rearrangement joins TRBV29-1 to TRBJ2-5; the D call may be TRBD1 or TRBD2 (5 bases each). V was clipped by 7 bases and J by 5 bases, with 11 bases between them. Germline V CDR1 and CDR2: SQVTM, ANQGSEA. The CDR3 has 11 amino acids. The CDR3, as DNA: TGCAGCGCGGGGCAGTACGAGACCCAGTACTTC. Amino acids: CSAGQYETQYF.

This clonotype was recorded many times. The rearrangement joins TRBV24-1 to TRBJ2-5, with 10 bases lining up with TRBD1. The trim removed 4 bases at V and 5 bases at J, leaving 9 bases unmatched. In germline, CDR1 is KGHDR, CDR2 SFDVKD. The CDR3 covers 16 residues. The CDR3, as DNA: TGTGCCACCAGTGACCCGACAGGGGGCGGCGGGGAGACCCAGTACTTC. It yields the protein CATSDPTGGGGETQYF.

In this sample, this clonotype turned up many times. The chain is built from TRBV5-8 and TRBJ2-3; unclear D gene. Germline CDR1 reads SGHTS; CDR2 reads YDEGEE. Trimming left V 4 bases short and J 4 bases short, with 7 bases between. The CDR3 runs 12 residues. CDR3 sequence (DNA): TGTGCCAGCAGCGCGATCCCAGATACGCAGTATTTT. Its protein product is CASSAIPDTQYF.

In the case of this clonotype: A much larger clone lies one base from this, so it may be a read error. The chain couples TRBV27 to TRBJ2-7; 7 nucleotides line up with TRBD2. The length of the CDR3 is 14 residues. The germline CDR1 and CDR2 sequences are MNHEY and SMNVEV (reference sequence). Trimming at V came to 5 bases and at J to 5 bases, leaving 9 bases not matched to a gene. The CDR3 sequence is CASSNGRTAHEQYF. The CDR3 nucleotides read TGTGCCAGCAGTAACGGGAGGACCGCCCACGAGCAGTACTTC.

This clonotype has ten or more counts. The V and J genes are TRBV7-8 and TRBJ1-2; possible D gene TRBD1, 5 bases. Germline CDR1 is SGHVS and CDR2 is FQNEAQ. The CDR3 consists of 13 residues. Trimming removed 4 bases at V and 5 bases at J, with 11 bases between. CDR3 amino acids: CASSWAAGYGYTF. In DNA form, the CDR3 reads TGTGCCAGCAGCTGGGCGGCAGGGTATGGCTACACCTTC.

This clonotype has a count of ten or more. J is TRBJ2-7 and V is TRBV11-2, with 7 positions matching TRBD2. CDR3 length: 15 amino acids. The germline V gene has CDR1 SGHAT and CDR2 FQNNGV. J was trimmed by 1 base and V by 2 bases; bases with no gene match: 5. CDR3 loop: CASSLSSGGSYEQYF. For the CDR3, the DNA is TGTGCCAGCAGCTTAAGTTCGGGAGGTTCCTACGAGCAGTACTTC.

For this clonotype: Possible read error: a much larger clone is one base away. The rearrangement uses TRBV7-8 and TRBJ2-5; maybe TRBD2 (6 bases). The germline CDR1 and CDR2 sequences are SGHVS and FQNEAQ. V was cut by 10 bases and J by 1 base, with 13 bases left in between. The CDR3 runs to 13 residues. The CDR3, as DNA: TGTGCCACCGGGTGCGGGACCCAAGAGACCCAGTACTTC. This sequence encodes CATGCGTQETQYF.